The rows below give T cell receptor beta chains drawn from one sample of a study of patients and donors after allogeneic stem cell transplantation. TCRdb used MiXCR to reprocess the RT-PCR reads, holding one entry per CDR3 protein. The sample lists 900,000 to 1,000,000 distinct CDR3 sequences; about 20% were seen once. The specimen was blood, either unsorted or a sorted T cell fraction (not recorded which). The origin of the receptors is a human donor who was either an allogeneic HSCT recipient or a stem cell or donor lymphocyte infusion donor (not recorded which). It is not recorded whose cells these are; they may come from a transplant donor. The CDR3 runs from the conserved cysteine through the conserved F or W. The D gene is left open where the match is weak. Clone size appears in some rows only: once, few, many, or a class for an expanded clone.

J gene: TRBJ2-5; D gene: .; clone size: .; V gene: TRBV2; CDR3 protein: CASSRVLKVETQYF; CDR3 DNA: TGTGCCAGCAGCAGGGTTCTTAAAGTAGAGACCCAGTACTTC
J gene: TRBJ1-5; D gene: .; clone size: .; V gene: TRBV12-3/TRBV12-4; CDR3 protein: CASNRGVHSNQPQHF; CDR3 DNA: TGTGCCAGCAACCGGGGGGTACATAGCAATCAGCCCCAGCATTTT
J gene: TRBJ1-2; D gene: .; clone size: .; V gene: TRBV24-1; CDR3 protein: CATSDLDRIYGYTF; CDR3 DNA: TGTGCCACCAGTGATCTTGACAGGATCTATGGCTACACCTTC
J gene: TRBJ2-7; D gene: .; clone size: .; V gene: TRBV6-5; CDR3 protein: CASSYSALAAYEQYF; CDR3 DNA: TGTGCCAGCAGTTACTCGGCCCTGGCAGCCTACGAGCAGTACTTC
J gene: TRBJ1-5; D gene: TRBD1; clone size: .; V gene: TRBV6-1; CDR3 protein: CASSATGLNQPQHF; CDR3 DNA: TGTGCCAGCAGTGCGACAGGGCTCAATCAGCCCCAGCATTTT
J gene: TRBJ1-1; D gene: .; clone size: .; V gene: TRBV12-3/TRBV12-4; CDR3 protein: CASSLRPNLNTEAFF; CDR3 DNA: TGTGCCAGCAGTTTACGACCTAACCTGAACACTGAAGCTTTCTTT
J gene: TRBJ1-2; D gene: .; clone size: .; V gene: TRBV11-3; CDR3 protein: CASSRGPYGYTF; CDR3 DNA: TGTGCCAGCAGCCGAGGCCCCTATGGCTACACCTTC
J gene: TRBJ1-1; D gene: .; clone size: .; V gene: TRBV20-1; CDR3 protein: CSARRFNRAMNTEAFF; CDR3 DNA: TGCAGTGCTAGAAGGTTTAACAGGGCTATGAACACTGAAGCTTTCTTT
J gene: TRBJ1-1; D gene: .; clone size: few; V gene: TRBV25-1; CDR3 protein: CASTITGAPSAFF; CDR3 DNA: TGTGCCAGCACCATTACCGGGGCCCCCTCAGCTTTCTTT
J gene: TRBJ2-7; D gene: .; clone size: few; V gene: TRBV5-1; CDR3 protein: CASSLEIKGSYEQYF; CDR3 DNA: TGCGCCAGCAGCTTGGAGATCAAAGGATCCTACGAGCAGTACTTC
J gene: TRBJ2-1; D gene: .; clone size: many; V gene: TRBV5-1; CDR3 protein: CASSLEGGGASSYNEQFF; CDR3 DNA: TGCGCCAGCAGCTTGGAAGGGGGTGGAGCCAGCTCCTACAATGAGCAGTTCTTC
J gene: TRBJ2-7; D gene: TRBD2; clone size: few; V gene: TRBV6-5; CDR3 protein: CASSYSGRESVYEQYF; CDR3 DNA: TGTGCCAGCAGTTACTCAGGGCGGGAGTCGGTATACGAGCAGTACTTC
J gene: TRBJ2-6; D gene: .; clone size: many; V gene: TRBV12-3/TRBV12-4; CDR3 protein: CAIHSGANVLTF; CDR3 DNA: TGTGCCATCCACTCTGGGGCCAACGTCCTGACTTTC
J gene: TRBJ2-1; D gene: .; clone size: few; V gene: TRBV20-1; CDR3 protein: CSARDGSLPGHEQFF; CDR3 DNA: TGCAGTGCTAGAGACGGGAGCTTACCAGGGCATGAGCAGTTCTTC
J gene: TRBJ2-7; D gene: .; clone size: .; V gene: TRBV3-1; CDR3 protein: CASRPSTGYYEQYF; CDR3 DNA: TGTGCCAGCAGGCCCAGTACAGGCTACTACGAGCAGTACTTC
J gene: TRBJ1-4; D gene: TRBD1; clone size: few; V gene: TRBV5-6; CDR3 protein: CASSLAGGATNEKLFF; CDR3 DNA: TGTGCCAGCAGCTTGGCAGGGGGTGCAACTAATGAAAAACTGTTTTTT
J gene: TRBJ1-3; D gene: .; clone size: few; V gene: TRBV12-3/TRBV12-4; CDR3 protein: CASSFGPERNTIYF; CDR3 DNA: TGTGCCAGCAGTTTCGGGCCAGAAAGAAACACCATATATTTT
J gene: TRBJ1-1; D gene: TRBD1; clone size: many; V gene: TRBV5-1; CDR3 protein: CASSLRTGGEEAFF; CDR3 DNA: TGCGCCAGCAGCTTGCGGACAGGAGGAGAAGAGGCTTTCTTT
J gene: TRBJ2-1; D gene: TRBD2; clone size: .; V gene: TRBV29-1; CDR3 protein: CSVGGLAGMTYNEQFF; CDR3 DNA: TGCAGCGTTGGGGGGCTAGCGGGAATGACCTACAATGAGCAGTTCTTC
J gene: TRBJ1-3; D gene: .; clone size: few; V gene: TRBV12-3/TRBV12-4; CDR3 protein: CASRVQGPYSGNTIYF; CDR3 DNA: TGTGCCAGCAGGGTACAGGGTCCTTACTCTGGAAACACCATATATTTT
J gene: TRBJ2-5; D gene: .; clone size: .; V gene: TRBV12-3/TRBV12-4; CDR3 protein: CASSLAIPRGGRETQYF; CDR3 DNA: TGTGCCAGCAGTTTAGCCATTCCGAGGGGGGGCCGGGAGACCCAGTACTTC
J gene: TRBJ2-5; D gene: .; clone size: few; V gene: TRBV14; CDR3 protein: CASSQDWGDQETQYF; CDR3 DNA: TGTGCCAGCAGCCAAGACTGGGGGGACCAAGAGACCCAGTACTTC
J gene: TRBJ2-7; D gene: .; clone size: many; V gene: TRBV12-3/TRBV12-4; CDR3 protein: CASSLEDWGYEQYF; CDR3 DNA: TGTGCCAGCAGTTTAGAGGACTGGGGCTACGAGCAGTACTTC
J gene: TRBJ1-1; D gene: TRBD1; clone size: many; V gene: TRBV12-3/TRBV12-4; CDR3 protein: CASRPRTGGTEAFF; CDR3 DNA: TGTGCCAGCAGGCCCCGGACAGGGGGGACTGAAGCTTTCTTT
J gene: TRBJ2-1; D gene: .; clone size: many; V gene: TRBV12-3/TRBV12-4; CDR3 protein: CASSLALRRSSYNEQFF; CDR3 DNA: TGTGCCAGCAGTTTAGCGCTACGGAGGAGCTCCTACAATGAGCAGTTCTTC
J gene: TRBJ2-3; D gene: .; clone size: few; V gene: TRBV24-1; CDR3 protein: CATSVGGYTDTQYF; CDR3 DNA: TGTGCCACCAGTGTTGGGGGGTACACAGATACGCAGTATTTT
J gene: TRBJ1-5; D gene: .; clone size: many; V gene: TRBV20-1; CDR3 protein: CSAREGGFNQPQHF; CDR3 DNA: TGCAGTGCTAGAGAGGGAGGCTTCAATCAGCCCCAGCATTTT
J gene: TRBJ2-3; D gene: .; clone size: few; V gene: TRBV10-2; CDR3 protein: CASSESIGASTDTQYF; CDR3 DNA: TGCGCCAGCAGTGAGTCGATTGGGGCCAGCACAGATACGCAGTATTTT
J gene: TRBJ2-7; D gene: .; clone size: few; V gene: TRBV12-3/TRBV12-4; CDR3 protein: CASSGPGRSYEQYF; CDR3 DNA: TGTGCCAGCAGTGGGCCGGGCAGATCCTACGAGCAGTACTTC
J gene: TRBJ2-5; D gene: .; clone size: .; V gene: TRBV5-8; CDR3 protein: CASSWSSIQETQYF; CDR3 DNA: TGTGCCAGCAGCTGGTCCAGCATCCAAGAGACCCAGTACTTC
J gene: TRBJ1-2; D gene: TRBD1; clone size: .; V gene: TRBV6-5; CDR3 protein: CASSYLRTGDYGYTF; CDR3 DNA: TGTGCCAGCAGTTACCTCCGGACAGGAGACTATGGCTACACCTTC
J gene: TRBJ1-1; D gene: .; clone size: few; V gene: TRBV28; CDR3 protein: CASRPRDRNTEAFF; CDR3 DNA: TGTGCCAGCAGGCCCCGGGACCGAAACACTGAAGCTTTCTTT
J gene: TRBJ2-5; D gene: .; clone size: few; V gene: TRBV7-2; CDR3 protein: CASSLEVKGQETQYF; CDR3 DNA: TGTGCCAGCAGCTTAGAGGTTAAGGGACAAGAGACCCAGTACTTC
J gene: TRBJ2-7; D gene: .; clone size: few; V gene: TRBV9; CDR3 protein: CASSVGTNSYEQYF; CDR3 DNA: TGTGCCAGCAGCGTCGGGACGAATTCCTACGAGCAGTACTTC
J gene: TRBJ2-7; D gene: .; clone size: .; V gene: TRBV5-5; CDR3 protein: CASSYIPSYEQYF; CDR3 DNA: TGTGCCAGCAGCTACATCCCCTCCTACGAGCAGTACTTC
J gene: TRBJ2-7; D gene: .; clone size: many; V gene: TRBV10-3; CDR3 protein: CAIQGSSYEQYF; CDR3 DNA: TGTGCCATCCAGGGGAGCTCCTACGAGCAGTACTTC
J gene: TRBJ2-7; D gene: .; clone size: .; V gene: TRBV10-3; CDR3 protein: CAISESRTLLYEQYF; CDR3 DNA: TGTGCCATCAGTGAGTCGAGGACCCTACTCTACGAGCAGTACTTC
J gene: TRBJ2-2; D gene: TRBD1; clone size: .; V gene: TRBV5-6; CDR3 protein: CASSLLRWHRGQTNTGELFF; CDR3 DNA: TGTGCCAGCAGCTTGCTTCGGTGGCACAGGGGGCAAACGAACACCGGGGAGCTGTTTTTT
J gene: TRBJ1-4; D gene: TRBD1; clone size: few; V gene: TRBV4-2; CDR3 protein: CASSQSTPGQGNEKLFF; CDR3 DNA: TGTGCCAGCAGCCAATCCACACCGGGACAGGGGAATGAAAAACTGTTTTTT
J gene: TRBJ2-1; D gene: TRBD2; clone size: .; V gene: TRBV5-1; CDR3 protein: CASMGGSLPNEQFF; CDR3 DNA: TGCGCCAGCATGGGCGGGAGTCTTCCCAATGAGCAGTTCTTC
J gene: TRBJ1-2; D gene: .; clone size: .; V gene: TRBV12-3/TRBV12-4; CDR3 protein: CASSFRINYGYTF; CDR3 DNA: TGTGCCAGCAGTTTCAGGATTAACTATGGCTACACCTTC
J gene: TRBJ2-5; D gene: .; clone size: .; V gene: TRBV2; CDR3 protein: CASTLELGKEETQYF; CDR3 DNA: TGTGCCAGCACTCTTGAGTTGGGAAAGGAAGAGACCCAGTACTTC
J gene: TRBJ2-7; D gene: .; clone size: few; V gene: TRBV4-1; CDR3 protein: CASGIAEGYEQYF; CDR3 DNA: TGCGCCAGCGGTATAGCTGAGGGCTACGAGCAGTACTTC
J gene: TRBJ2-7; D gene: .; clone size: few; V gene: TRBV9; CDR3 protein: CASSVGIVSYEQYF; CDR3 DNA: TGTGCCAGCAGCGTAGGGATTGTATCCTACGAGCAGTACTTC
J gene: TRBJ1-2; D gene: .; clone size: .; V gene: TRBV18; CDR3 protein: CASSPGLHGYTF; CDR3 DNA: TGTGCCAGCTCACCAGGGCTCCATGGCTACACCTTC
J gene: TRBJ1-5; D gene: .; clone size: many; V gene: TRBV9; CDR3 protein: CASGPTGRNQPQHF; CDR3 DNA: TGTGCCAGCGGACCCACAGGGCGGAATCAGCCCCAGCATTTT
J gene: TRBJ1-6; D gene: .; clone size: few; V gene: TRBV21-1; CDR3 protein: CASSKVVPTVGRGRSPLHF; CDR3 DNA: TGTGCCAGCAGCAAAGTCGTTCCTACTGTCGGCAGGGGGAGGTCACCCCTCCACTTT
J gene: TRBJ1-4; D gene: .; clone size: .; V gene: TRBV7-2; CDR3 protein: CASRNRAGEKLFF; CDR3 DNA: TGTGCCAGCAGAAACAGGGCGGGTGAAAAACTGTTTTTT
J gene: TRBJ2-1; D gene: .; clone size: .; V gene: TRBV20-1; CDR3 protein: CSAYLRDLNEQFF; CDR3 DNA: TGCAGTGCCTACCTCCGGGATCTCAATGAGCAGTTCTTC
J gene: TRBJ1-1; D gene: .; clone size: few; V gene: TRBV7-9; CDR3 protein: CASSLRQPDTEAFF; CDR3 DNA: TGTGCCAGCAGCTTACGGCAACCGGACACTGAAGCTTTCTTT
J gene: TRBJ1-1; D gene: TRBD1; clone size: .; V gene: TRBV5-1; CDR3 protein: CASSKGTGRRAPTEAFF; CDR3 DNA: TGCGCCAGCAGCAAAGGGACAGGGCGGAGGGCCCCCACTGAAGCTTTCTTT
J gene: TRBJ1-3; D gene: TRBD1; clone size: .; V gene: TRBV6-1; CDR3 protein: CASSRSQGMSGNTIYF; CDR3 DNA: TGTGCCAGCAGTCGGTCACAGGGGATGTCTGGAAACACCATATATTTT
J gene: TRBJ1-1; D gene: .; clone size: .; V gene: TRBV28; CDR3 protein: CASSPSRPGHTEAFF; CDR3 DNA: TGTGCCAGCAGTCCCAGCAGGCCGGGGCACACTGAAGCTTTCTTT